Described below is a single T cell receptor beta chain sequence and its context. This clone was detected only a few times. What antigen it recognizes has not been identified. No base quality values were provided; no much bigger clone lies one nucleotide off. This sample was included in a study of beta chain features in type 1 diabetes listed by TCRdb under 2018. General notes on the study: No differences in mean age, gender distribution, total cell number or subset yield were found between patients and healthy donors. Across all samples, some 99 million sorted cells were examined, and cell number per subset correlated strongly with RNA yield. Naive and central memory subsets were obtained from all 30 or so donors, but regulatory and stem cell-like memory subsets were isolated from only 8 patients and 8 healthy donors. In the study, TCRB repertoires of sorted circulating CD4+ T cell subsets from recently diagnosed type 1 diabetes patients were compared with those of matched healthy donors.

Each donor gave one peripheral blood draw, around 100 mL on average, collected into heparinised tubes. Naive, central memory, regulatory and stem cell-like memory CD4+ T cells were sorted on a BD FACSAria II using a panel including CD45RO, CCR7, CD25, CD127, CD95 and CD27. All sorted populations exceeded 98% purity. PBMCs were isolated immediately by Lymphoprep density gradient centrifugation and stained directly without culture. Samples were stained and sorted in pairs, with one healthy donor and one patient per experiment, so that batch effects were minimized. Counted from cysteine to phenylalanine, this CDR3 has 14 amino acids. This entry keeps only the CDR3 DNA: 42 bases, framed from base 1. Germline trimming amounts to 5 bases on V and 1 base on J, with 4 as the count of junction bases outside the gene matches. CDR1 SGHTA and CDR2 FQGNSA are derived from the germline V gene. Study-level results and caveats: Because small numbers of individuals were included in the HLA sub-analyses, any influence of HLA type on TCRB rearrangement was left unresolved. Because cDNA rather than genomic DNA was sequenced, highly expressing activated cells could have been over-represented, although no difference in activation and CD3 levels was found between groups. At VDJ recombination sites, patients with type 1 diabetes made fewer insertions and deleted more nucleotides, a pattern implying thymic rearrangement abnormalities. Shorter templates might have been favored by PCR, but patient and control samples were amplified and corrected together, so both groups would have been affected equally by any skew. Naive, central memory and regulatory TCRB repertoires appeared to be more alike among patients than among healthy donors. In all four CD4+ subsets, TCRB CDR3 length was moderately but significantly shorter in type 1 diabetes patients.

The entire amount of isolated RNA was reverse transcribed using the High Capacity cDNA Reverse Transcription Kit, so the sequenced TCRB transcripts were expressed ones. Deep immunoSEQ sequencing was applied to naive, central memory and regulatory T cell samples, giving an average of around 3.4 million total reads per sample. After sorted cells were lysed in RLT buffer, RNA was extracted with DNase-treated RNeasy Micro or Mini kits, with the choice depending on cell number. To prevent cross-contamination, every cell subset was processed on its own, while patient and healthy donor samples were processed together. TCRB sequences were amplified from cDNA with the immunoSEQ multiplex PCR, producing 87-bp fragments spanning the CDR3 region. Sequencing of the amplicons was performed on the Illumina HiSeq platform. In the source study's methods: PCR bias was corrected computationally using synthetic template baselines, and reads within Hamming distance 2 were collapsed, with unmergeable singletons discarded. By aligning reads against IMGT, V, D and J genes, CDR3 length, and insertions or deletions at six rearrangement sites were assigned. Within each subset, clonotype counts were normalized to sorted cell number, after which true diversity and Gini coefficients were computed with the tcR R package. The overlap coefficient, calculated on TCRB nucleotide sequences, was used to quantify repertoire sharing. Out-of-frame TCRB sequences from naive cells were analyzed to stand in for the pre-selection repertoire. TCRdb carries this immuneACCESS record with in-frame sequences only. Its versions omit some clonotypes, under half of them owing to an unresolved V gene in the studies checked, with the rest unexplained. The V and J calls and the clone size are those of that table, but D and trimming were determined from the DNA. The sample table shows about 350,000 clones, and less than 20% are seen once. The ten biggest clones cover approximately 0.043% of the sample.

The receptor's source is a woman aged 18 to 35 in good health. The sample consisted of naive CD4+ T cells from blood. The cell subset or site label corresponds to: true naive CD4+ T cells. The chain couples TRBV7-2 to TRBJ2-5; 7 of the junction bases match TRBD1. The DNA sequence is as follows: TGTGCCAGCAGCGTACAGGGGAGCCAAGAGACCCAGTACTTC. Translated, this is CASSVQGSQETQYF.